Included here is one TCR beta chain sequence, with context. The sample comes from a study of blood T cell repertoires in COVID-19. Clones were read by immunoSEQ multiplex PCR, and TCRdb kept only the in-frame ones, dropping some. The sample records fewer than 500,000 clones, approximately 77% being singletons. The V gene lost 8 bases and the J gene lost 2 bases, with 12 bases spanning the gap. Germline CDR1 is MGHDK and CDR2 is SYGVNS. This CDR3 region has 13 residues. Source material: peripheral blood. This sequence was found in a human donor with acute or convalescent COVID-19. The donor label of this sample is uncertain. This chain links TRBV25-1 with TRBJ1-2; weak D call: TRBD1 (6 bases). The CDR3 DNA reads TGTGCCAGCCGCTCAGGGGCAAACTATGGCTACACCTTC. It yields the protein CASRSGANYGYTF.